The 30 T cell receptor beta chains listed next were all sequenced from one sample in a study of post-analysis software for immune sequencing data. Study-level results: There were several TRBV segments more frequent in patients than controls, and TRBV5-6, TRBV5-1 and TRBV20-1 were among them.

These TCRs are of unknown antigen specificity. Each TCR beta cDNA library carried unique molecular identifiers. TCRdb called the PCR reads again in MiXCR, with one record for every CDR3 protein. Of about 820,000 distinct CDR3 sequences listed, approximately 53% were seen once; the top ten hold about 4.5%. The specimen sequenced was blood. These receptors were collected from a girl under 18 with multiple sclerosis.

This clonotype was counted only a few times. V and J are TRBV20-1 and TRBJ2-7, with D hard to call. The CDR3 totals 13 residues. CDR1 DFQATT and CDR2 SNEGSKA come from the germline V gene (reference sequence). Trimming shortened V by 3 bases and J by 0 bases, and 9 bases separated the two germline ends. In nucleotides, the CDR3 is TGCAGTGCTAGGGGCAGCTTCTCCTACGAGCAGTACTTC. Translating it yields CSARGSFSYEQYF.

This clonotype is a singleton in its sample. The V and J genes are TRBV20-1 and TRBJ1-5; D gene uncertain. There are 17 residues in the CDR3. With 1 base removed from V and 0 bases from J, the gap between germline ends came to 16 bases. Germline V gene sequence: CDR1 DFQATT, CDR2 SNEGSKA (reference sequence). The CDR3 spells CSARGQNTGGSNQPQHF. The CDR3 nucleotides read TGCAGTGCTAGAGGCCAGAATACGGGCGGTAGCAATCAGCCCCAGCATTTT.

The chain is built from TRBV2 and TRBJ1-1; 9 nucleotides align to TRBD1. This CDR3 region has 17 residues. V gave up 6 bases and J gave up 4 bases; unmatched junction bases: 15. CDR1 SNHLY and CDR2 FYNNEI come from the germline V gene. The CDR3 spells CASSLLPTLTGGTEAFF. The CDR3 bases are TGTGCCAGCAGCCTATTACCGACTTTGACAGGGGGCACTGAAGCTTTCTTT.

The V gene is TRBV7-2, the J gene TRBJ2-3, with D perhaps matching TRBD1 (6 bases). This CDR3 has 14 residues. Trimming removed 3 bases at V and 3 bases at J, with 10 bases between. Germline assignment: CDR1 SGHTA and CDR2 FQGNSA. The CDR3 region is CASSFRGVTDTQYF. The DNA of the CDR3 is TGTGCCAGCAGCTTCAGGGGTGTGACAGATACGCAGTATTTT. Full variable domain (missing parts from reference TRBV7-2 and TRBJ2-3): GAGVSQSPSNKVTEKGKDVELRCDPISGHTALYWYRQSLGQGLEFLIYFQGNSAPDKSGLPSDRFSAERTGGSVSTLTIQRTQQEDSAVYLCASSFRGVTDTQYFGPGTRLTVL.

J is TRBJ2-7 and V is TRBV5-1; D uncertain. Germline V gene data show CDR1 as SGHRS and CDR2 as YFSETQ. This CDR3 has 14 amino acids. The germline V and J ends were trimmed by 2 bases and 0 bases, with 9 bases remaining between them. The CDR3 nucleotides read TGCGCCAGCAGCTTTGGGCCCCCCTCCTACGAGCAGTACTTC. Its translation is CASSFGPPSYEQYF.

The chain is built from TRBV20-1 and TRBJ2-3, with D perhaps TRBD1 or TRBD2 (5 bases each). The CDR3 is made up of 13 amino acids. CDR1 is DFQATT, CDR2 SNEGSKA, per germline (reference sequence). Here the CDR3 reads CSTRGATTDTQYF. DNA of the CDR3: TGCAGCACCCGGGGCGCCACCACAGATACGCAGTATTTT.

This clonotype has a handful of counts. The chain has TRBV7-3 and TRBJ2-1, with D perhaps TRBD2 (5 bases). V was clipped by 2 bases and J by 4 bases, with 12 bases between them. There are 15 residues in the CDR3. The V gene's germline CDR1 is SGHTA and CDR2 FQGTGA. The CDR3 region has the DNA TGTGCCAGCAGCTTATTCGGGGTGTCTTACAATGAGCAGTTCTTC. As protein: CASSLFGVSYNEQFF.

This chain uses TRBV29-1 with TRBJ2-3; 13 bases are shared with TRBD2. V dropped 5 bases and J dropped 4; count of bases not matched to a gene: 6. The CDR3 is 15 amino acids. Looked up from germline, CDR1 is SQVTM and CDR2 is ANQGSEA. CDR3 amino acids: CSVTSGRAVSDTQYF. The CDR3 coding sequence is TGCAGCGTTACTAGCGGGAGGGCCGTCTCAGATACGCAGTATTTT.

This sequence joins TRBV24-1 and TRBJ2-1, with D possibly being TRBD1 (7 bases). Germline values: CDR1 KGHDR, CDR2 SFDVKD. The CDR3 has 17 amino acids. V lost 3 bases to trimming and J lost 12 bases, with 26 bases between them. Here the CDR3 reads CATSDAMEGAPSIRQFF. In DNA, the CDR3 is TGTGCCACCAGTGATGCCATGGAGGGGGCTCCGAGCATCCGGCAGTTCTTC.

This chain connects TRBV18 to TRBJ1-5; a possible D gene is TRBD1 (5 bases). The germline gives CDR1 KGHSH, CDR2 LQKENI. V was shortened by 3 bases and J by 3 bases, with 9 bases between the two germline ends. The CDR3 totals 14 residues. CDR3 in DNA: TGTGCCAGCTCACCCCGGGACGTCAATCAGCCCCAGCATTTT. It codes for CASSPRDVNQPQHF. Full variable domain (missing parts from reference TRBV18 and TRBJ1-5): NAGVMQNPRHLVRRRGQEARLRCSPMKGHSHVYWYRQLPEEGLKFMVYLQKENIIDESGMPKERFSAEFPKEGPSILRIQQVVRGDSAAYFCASSPRDVNQPQHFGDGTRLSIL.

The V and J genes are TRBV7-9 and TRBJ2-5; D not certain. The J call may be faulty, since TRBJ2-7 better matches the DNA end. The V gene's germline CDR1 is SEHNR and CDR2 FQNEAQ (reference sequence). The CDR3 runs to 12 residues. The DNA for the CDR3 is TGTGCCAGCAGCCGAGCCCAGTTCGAGCAGTACTTC. This gives the protein CASSRAQFEQYF.

The CDR3 sequence is CASSPQTSVAYNEQFF. For the CDR3, the DNA is TGTGCCAGCAGCCCCCAGACTAGCGTGGCCTACAATGAGCAGTTCTTC. The chain links TRBV14 to TRBJ2-1; TRBD2 matches at 8 bases. After removal of 4 bases from V and 2 bases from J, the junction contained 7 bases not matched to a gene. The CDR3 has 16 amino acids. Germline loops: CDR1 SGHDN, CDR2 FVKESK.

The chain joins TRBV12-3 or TRBV12-4 to TRBJ2-3, with TRBD2 matching 10 bases. The CDR3 consists of 20 residues. V gave up 3 bases and J gave up 0 bases; unmatched junction bases: 15. Here the CDR3 reads CASSFRGLAGVLRSTDTQYF. The DNA of the CDR3 is TGTGCCAGCAGTTTTAGAGGGCTAGCGGGAGTTTTAAGGAGCACAGATACGCAGTATTTT.

The V gene is TRBV20-1, the J gene TRBJ1-6, with TRBD1 as a possible D gene (5 bases). Germline lookup yields CDR1 DFQATT and CDR2 SNEGSKA (reference sequence). V was trimmed by 0 bases and J by 7 bases, leaving 10 bases between them. There are 14 residues in the CDR3. CDR3 amino acids: CSAREGTLNSPLHF. For the CDR3, the DNA is TGCAGTGCTAGAGAGGGGACTCTGAATTCACCCCTCCACTTT.

The gene calls are TRBV15 and TRBJ2-7, with TRBD2 identical over 8 bases. This CDR3 comprises 15 residues. Trimming cost V 3 bases and J 2 bases; bases outside gene matches: 6. The germline V gene has CDR1 LNHNV and CDR2 YYDKDF (reference sequence). The DNA of the CDR3 is TGTGCCACCAGCAGGAGCGGGAGACCTCCCTACGAGCAGTACTTC. Its translation is CATSRSGRPPYEQYF.

The chain joins TRBV5-5 to TRBJ2-3; TRBD2 might be the D (6 bases). V was cut by 0 bases and J by 3 bases, with 20 bases left in between. CDR1 is SGHKS and CDR2 is YYEKEE in the germline V gene (reference sequence). The CDR3 sequence is 18 residues long. This chain's CDR3 is CASSLEVRTGVRTDTQYF. The CDR3 nucleotides are TGTGCCAGCAGCTTGGAGGTACGGACGGGAGTAAGGACAGATACGCAGTATTTT.

This clonotype was seen a handful of times. The V gene is TRBV12-3 or TRBV12-4, the J gene TRBJ2-7, with a possible D match to TRBD2 (5 bases). The V gene lost 0 bases and the J gene lost 4 bases, with 13 bases spanning the gap. There are 15 residues in the CDR3. For the CDR3, the DNA is TGTGCCAGCAGTTTAGCGTTGGGAGCGGTTTACGAGCAGTACTTC. It is translated as CASSLALGAVYEQYF.

The chain links TRBV29-1 to TRBJ2-7, with 14 bases lining up with TRBD2. The V and J ends lost 4 bases and 4 bases, in that order; junction bases with no gene match: 6. This CDR3 has 15 amino acids. Looked up from germline, CDR1 is SQVTM and CDR2 is ANQGSEA. The CDR3 region is CSVGGLAGEGYEQYF. As DNA, the CDR3 is TGCAGCGTTGGGGGACTAGCGGGAGAAGGGTACGAGCAGTACTTC.

The J gene is TRBJ1-1, the V gene TRBV6-5; no clear D gene. V shed 2 bases and J shed 0 bases, with 7 bases lying between them. The CDR3 consists of 14 residues. CDR1 and CDR2 (germline): MNHEY, SVGAGI. This CDR3 is CASSYDPLNTEAFF. Here the CDR3 DNA reads TGTGCCAGCAGTTACGATCCCTTGAACACTGAAGCTTTCTTT.

V usage is TRBV20-1 and J usage is TRBJ2-4, with a weak D call TRBD2 (5 bases). The CDR3 spans 16 residues. Germline V gene sequence: CDR1 DFQATT, CDR2 SNEGSKA (reference sequence). V dropped 0 bases and J dropped 0 bases, with 12 bases sitting between them. This chain's CDR3 is CSARDEVGLAKNIQYF. In DNA form, the CDR3 reads TGCAGTGCTAGAGATGAAGTAGGACTAGCCAAAAACATTCAGTACTTC.

This clonotype was counted between two and nine times. The CDR3 here is CASSLGTSNNEQFF. CDR3 DNA sequence: TGCGCCAGCAGCTTGGGGACTAGCAACAATGAGCAGTTCTTC. The V gene is TRBV5-1, the J gene TRBJ2-1, with 8 bases that match TRBD2. Unmatched junction bases numbered 1, after V lost 0 bases and J lost 5 bases. The CDR3 totals 14 residues. The germline V gene has CDR1 SGHRS and CDR2 YFSETQ.

V and J are TRBV7-9 and TRBJ2-5; 7 bases are a match to TRBD2. This CDR3 has 17 residues. With V trimmed by 3 bases and J by 5 bases, 15 bases remained unmatched. Germline CDR1 is SEHNR and CDR2 is FQNEAQ (reference sequence). This CDR3 reads CASSFPPAGSQEETQYF. Written as DNA, the CDR3 is TGTGCCAGCAGCTTCCCCCCAGCGGGGTCCCAGGAGGAGACCCAGTACTTC.

The CDR3 protein is CSVWAGGAYEQYF. CDR3 DNA: TGCAGCGTTTGGGCAGGGGGGGCCTACGAGCAGTACTTC. The chain joins TRBV29-1 to TRBJ2-7; D may match TRBD1 or TRBD2 (7 bases each). This CDR3 region has 13 residues. V lost 5 bases and J lost 2, with 13 bases in between. CDR1 and CDR2 (germline): SQVTM, ANQGSEA.

This clonotype was detected only a few times. The genes are TRBV5-5 and TRBJ2-5, with D possibly matching TRBD2 (5 bases). CDR3 size: 14 residues. Trimming removed 0 bases from V and 5 bases from J, with 11 bases in between. In germline, CDR1 is SGHKS, CDR2 YYEKEE (reference sequence). The CDR3 region has the DNA TGTGCCAGCAGCTTGGGAGCCCCGGGGGAGACCCAGTACTTC. Amino acid sequence: CASSLGAPGETQYF.

The chain links TRBV4-1 to TRBJ2-7; 9 nucleotides match TRBD1. The DNA end lines up better with TRBJ2-5; the J call may be wrong. Per germline, CDR1 MGHRA and CDR2 YSYEKL. CDR3 length: 14 amino acids. In DNA, the CDR3 is TGCGCCAGCAGCACCGGGACAGGGCTAGAGACCCAGTACTTC. Residues: CASSTGTGLETQYF.

The rearrangement uses TRBV7-3 and TRBJ2-1, with D possibly being TRBD1 (6 bases). V lost 5 bases and J 5 bases, leaving 16 bases between the germline ends. The CDR3 spans 15 residues. Germline assignment: CDR1 SGHTA and CDR2 FQGTGA. The CDR3 region is CASSQNSDRNNEQFF. In DNA, the CDR3 is TGTGCCAGCAGCCAGAATAGTGACAGGAACAATGAGCAGTTCTTC.

The rearrangement uses TRBV10-3 and TRBJ2-3; D is unclear. V gave up 7 bases and J gave up 5 bases, with 10 bases separating them. This CDR3 region has 12 residues. CDR1 is ENHRY, CDR2 SYGVKD, per germline. This chain's CDR3 is CAIMNPLDTQYF. The CDR3 DNA reads as TGTGCCATCATGAACCCCCTAGATACGCAGTATTTT.

The V call is TRBV2, the J call TRBJ2-5; D might be TRBD1 (6 bases). TRBJ2-7 explains the end of the DNA better; the J call may be wrong. There are 14 residues in the CDR3. Germline loops: CDR1 SNHLY, CDR2 FYNNEI. The CDR3 spells CASSVEQGTYEQYF. Written as DNA, the CDR3 is TGTGCCAGCAGTGTGGAACAGGGAACCTACGAGCAGTACTTC.

The chain is built from TRBV10-3 and TRBJ2-2, with 9 bases identical to TRBD1. The length of the CDR3 is 13 residues. After removal of 8 bases from V and 4 bases from J, the junction contained 2 bases not matched to a gene. From germline, CDR1 is ENHRY and CDR2 SYGVKD. This CDR3 reads CAIGDRATGELFF. In DNA form, the CDR3 reads TGTGCCATCGGGGACAGGGCCACCGGGGAGCTGTTTTTT.

The rearrangement uses TRBV10-3 and TRBJ1-1, with no clear D. Germline V gives CDR1 ENHRY, CDR2 SYGVKD. The CDR3 loop spans 12 amino acids. V gave up 8 bases and J gave up 2 bases, with 9 bases separating them. The DNA of the CDR3 is TGTGCCATCTCTGCTGCAAACACTGAAGCTTTCTTT. This translates into CAISAANTEAFF.